This record covers a single T cell receptor (beta chain). Its antigen is currently unknown. This CDR3 spans 11 amino acids. The germline CDR1 and CDR2 sequences are MDHEN and SYDVKM. V lost 7 bases to trimming and J lost 0 bases, with 3 bases between them. These data belong to a study of beta chain features in type 1 diabetes. Findings and limits, study-wide: Shorter templates may be favored by PCR, equally so in patients and controls.

Expressed TCRB transcripts were sequenced, since all the RNA that had been isolated was reverse transcribed. Read counts averaged around 3.6 million for samples of naive, central memory and regulatory T cells. The repertoire was sequenced with immunoSEQ multiplex PCR; TCRdb's copy has only in-frame clones and lacks some. The repertoire has 850,000 to 900,000 clones, about a sixth of them found once; the top ten carry 0.02% to 0.03%. This sequence originates from a woman younger than 35 in good health. Sequencing was done on a sample of naive CD4+ T cells from blood. This rearrangement joins TRBV28 to TRBJ1-2; D gene ambiguous. The CDR3 is CASTANYGYTF. The CDR3 DNA reads as TGTGCCAGCACGGCTAACTATGGCTACACCTTC.